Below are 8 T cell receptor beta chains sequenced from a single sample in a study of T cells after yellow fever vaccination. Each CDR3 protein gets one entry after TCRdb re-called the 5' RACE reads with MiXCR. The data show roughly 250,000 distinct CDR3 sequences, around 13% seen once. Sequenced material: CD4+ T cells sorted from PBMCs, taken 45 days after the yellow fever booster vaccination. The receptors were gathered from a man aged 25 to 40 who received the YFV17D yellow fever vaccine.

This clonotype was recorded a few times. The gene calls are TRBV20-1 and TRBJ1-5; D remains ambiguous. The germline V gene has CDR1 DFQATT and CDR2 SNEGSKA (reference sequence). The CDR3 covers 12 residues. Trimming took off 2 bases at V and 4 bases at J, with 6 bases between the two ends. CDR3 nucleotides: TGCAGTGCTAGACGCGTTAATCAGCCCCAGCATTTT. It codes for CSARRVNQPQHF.

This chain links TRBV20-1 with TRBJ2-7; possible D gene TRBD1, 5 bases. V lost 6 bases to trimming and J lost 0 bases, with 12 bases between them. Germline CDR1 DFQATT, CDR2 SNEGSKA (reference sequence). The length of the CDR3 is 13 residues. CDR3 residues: CSALGPGSYEQYF. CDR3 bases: TGCAGTGCCCTGGGGCCAGGCTCCTACGAGCAGTACTTC.

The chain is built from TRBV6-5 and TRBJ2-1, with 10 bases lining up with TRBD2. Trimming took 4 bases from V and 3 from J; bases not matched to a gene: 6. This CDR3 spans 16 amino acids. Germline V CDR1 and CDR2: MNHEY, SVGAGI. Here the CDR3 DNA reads TGTGCCAGCAGTTCCCTACTAGCGGGAAACTACAATGAGCAGTTCTTC. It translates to CASSSLLAGNYNEQFF.

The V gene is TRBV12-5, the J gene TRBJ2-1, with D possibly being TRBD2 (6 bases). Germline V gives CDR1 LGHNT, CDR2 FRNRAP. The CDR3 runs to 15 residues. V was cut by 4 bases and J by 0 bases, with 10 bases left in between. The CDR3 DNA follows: TGTGCTAGTGGTTCGGGACTTAGCTCCTACAATGAGCAGTTCTTC. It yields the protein CASGSGLSSYNEQFF. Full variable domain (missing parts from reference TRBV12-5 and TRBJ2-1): DARVTQTPRHKVTEMGQEVTMRCQPILGHNTVFWYRQTMMQGLELLAYFRNRAPLDDSGMPKDRFSAEMPDATLATLKIQPSEPRDSAVYFCASGSGLSSYNEQFFGPGTRLTVL.

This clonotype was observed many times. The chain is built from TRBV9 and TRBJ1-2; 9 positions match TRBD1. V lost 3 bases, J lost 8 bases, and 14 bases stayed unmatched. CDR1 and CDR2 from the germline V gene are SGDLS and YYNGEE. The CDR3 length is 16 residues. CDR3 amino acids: CASSGQGQGASRGYTF. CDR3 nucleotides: TGTGCCAGCAGCGGTCAGGGACAGGGCGCCTCCCGGGGCTACACCTTC.

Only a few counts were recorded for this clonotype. CDR3 residues: CSAGRETQYF. The CDR3 nucleotides are TGCAGTGCCGGGAGAGAGACCCAGTACTTC. V usage is TRBV20-1 and J usage is TRBJ2-5; weak D call: TRBD2 (6 bases). Looked up from germline, CDR1 is DFQATT and CDR2 is SNEGSKA (reference sequence). Trimming stripped 6 bases from V and 4 bases from J, with 6 bases between. The CDR3 is 10 amino acids.

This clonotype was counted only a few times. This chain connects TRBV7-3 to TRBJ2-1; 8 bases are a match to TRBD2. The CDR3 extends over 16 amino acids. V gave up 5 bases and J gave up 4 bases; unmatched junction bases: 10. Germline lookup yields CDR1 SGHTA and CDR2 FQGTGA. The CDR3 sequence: CASSPRVGTSYNEQFF. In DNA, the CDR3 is TGTGCCAGCAGCCCGAGGGTAGGGACTAGTTACAATGAGCAGTTCTTC.

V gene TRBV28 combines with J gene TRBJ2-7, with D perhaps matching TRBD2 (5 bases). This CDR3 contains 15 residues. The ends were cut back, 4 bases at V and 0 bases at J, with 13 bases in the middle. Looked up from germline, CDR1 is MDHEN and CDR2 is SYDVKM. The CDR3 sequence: CASSSGSRGSYEQYF. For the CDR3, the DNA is TGTGCCAGCAGTTCGGGATCTCGAGGCTCCTACGAGCAGTACTTC.